What follows are 19 T cell receptor beta chains derived from one specimen sequenced in a study of cytomegalovirus exposure and HLA in healthy donors (dated by TCRdb to the late 2010s). Library construction relied on the immunoSEQ multiplex PCR assay. A mixture of 60 forward primers for TCR Vbeta segments and 13 reverse primers for TCR Jbeta segments was used in the multiplex PCR. The clones in this table, taken by TCRdb from immuneACCESS, are in-frame only. Not every clone is retained; where verified, under half of the shortfall comes from an unresolved V gene, and the cause of the rest is unknown. Here the sample has 100,000 to 150,000 clones; around three quarters occur a single time. The top ten clonotypes cover about 1.7% of the sample. The source material was PBMCs. These receptors were obtained from a woman aged 45-60 years in good health and CMV-seronegative.

This chain links TRBV11-3 with TRBJ2-7; 13 bases align to TRBD2. This CDR3 comprises 16 residues. V lost 4 bases, J lost 6 bases, and 9 bases stayed unmatched. Per germline, CDR1 SGHNT and CDR2 YENEEA. CDR3 loop: CASSSGLAGSESEQYF. The DNA of the CDR3 is TGTGCCAGCAGCTCGGGACTAGCGGGATCCGAGAGCGAGCAGTACTTC.

As DNA, the CDR3 is TGTGCCTGGAGTTTCACCCAGGGGACTGAAGCTTTCTTT. Protein: CAWSFTQGTEAFF. The chain employs TRBV30 and TRBJ1-1; possible D gene TRBD1, 6 bases. Trimming shortened V by 2 bases and J by 5 bases, and 12 bases separated the two germline ends. The CDR3 runs to 13 residues. Per germline, CDR1 GTSNPN and CDR2 SVGIG (reference sequence).

This clone was seen a handful of times. The rearrangement uses TRBV7-2 and TRBJ2-1; possibly TRBD2 for D (7 bases). The CDR3 is 14 residues long. V was trimmed by 6 bases and J by 4 bases, leaving 13 bases between them. Germline V gives CDR1 SGHTA, CDR2 FQGNSA. The CDR3 bases are TGTGCCAGCAGACCGAGGGGGGGATACAATGAGCAGTTCTTC. Translating it yields CASRPRGGYNEQFF.

The V call is TRBV30, the J call TRBJ1-1; 7 bases align to TRBD1. Germline CDR1 reads GTSNPN; CDR2 reads SVGIG (reference sequence). Trimming cost V 4 bases and J 4 bases; bases outside gene matches: 12. The CDR3 totals 15 residues. CDR3 protein: CAWTPRTGLITEAFF. As DNA, the CDR3 is TGTGCCTGGACCCCGAGGACAGGCCTGATCACTGAAGCTTTCTTT.

V gene TRBV28 combines with J gene TRBJ2-7; D is unclear. V shed 2 bases and J shed 3 bases, with 8 bases lying between them. This CDR3 region has 13 residues. The germline gives CDR1 MDHEN, CDR2 SYDVKM. In DNA form, the CDR3 reads TGTGCCAGCAGTTTAATCAGGTTCTACGAGCAGTACTTC. It codes for CASSLIRFYEQYF.

This clone was seen a few times. The chain is built from TRBV30 and TRBJ2-3; 11 bases are a match to TRBD1. CDR3 size: 14 residues. V lost 8 bases to trimming and J lost 8 bases; unmatched junction nucleotides: 12. Germline V gene sequence: CDR1 GTSNPN, CDR2 SVGIG (reference sequence). The CDR3 DNA follows: TGTGCCCGTACTGGGGGACAGGGGGGACTTACGCAGTATTTT. Translating gives CARTGGQGGLTQYF.

The gene calls are TRBV28 and TRBJ2-1; 7 bases match TRBD2. CDR1 is MDHEN and CDR2 is SYDVKM in the germline V gene. Germline trimming cut 5 bases from V and 5 bases from J; bases unmatched to any gene: 9. CDR3 length equals 15 residues. The DNA of the CDR3 is TGTGCCAGCAGTCCCCGGGGACTACCAAACAATGAGCAGTTCTTC. It translates to CASSPRGLPNNEQFF.

This sequence joins TRBV5-1 and TRBJ1-5, with 8 bases lining up with TRBD1. The length of the CDR3 is 16 residues. V lost 0 bases to trimming and J lost 11 bases; unmatched junction nucleotides: 13. The germline gives CDR1 SGHRS, CDR2 YFSETQ. DNA for the CDR3: TGCGCCAGCAGCTTGGGGGACTTCGGACAGGGAGGCGCCCAGCATTTT. Translated: CASSLGDFGQGGAQHF.

The chain employs TRBV28 and TRBJ2-6; 16 positions agree with TRBD2. The germline gives CDR1 MDHEN, CDR2 SYDVKM. The V gene end was trimmed by 5 bases and the J gene end by 4 bases; junction bases not matched to a gene: 11. The CDR3 has 20 residues. CDR3 bases: TGTGCCAGCAGTCCCCCGGGACTAGCGGGAGGGCCTATAGGGGCCAACGTCCTGACTTTC. Translated: CASSPPGLAGGPIGANVLTF.

J is TRBJ2-1 and V is TRBV27, with 7 bases aligning to TRBD1. Germline V CDR1 and CDR2: MNHEY, SMNVEV (reference sequence). The CDR3 is 15 amino acids. The ends lost 2 bases at V and 5 bases at J; junction bases unmatched: 6. CDR3 amino acids: CASSLRQGRNNEQFF. In nucleotides, the CDR3 is TGTGCCAGCAGTTTACGACAGGGACGTAACAATGAGCAGTTCTTC.

The chain links TRBV7-2 to TRBJ2-3, with 11 bases aligning to TRBD2. Germline CDR1 SGHTA, CDR2 FQGNSA. V lost 2 bases and J lost 6; bases outside the gene matches: 4. The CDR3 has 15 amino acids. Here the CDR3 DNA reads TGTGCCAGCAGCTTACCGACTAGCGGGATGGATACGCAGTATTTT. It encodes CASSLPTSGMDTQYF. The whole variable domain, remainder taken from reference TRBV7-2 and TRBJ2-3, is GAGVSQSPSNKVTEKGKDVELRCDPISGHTALYWYRQSLGQGLEFLIYFQGNSAPDKSGLPSDRFSAERTGGSVSTLTIQRTQQEDSAVYLCASSLPTSGMDTQYFGPGTRLTVL.

The V gene is TRBV7-9, the J gene TRBJ1-2; possible D gene TRBD1, 6 bases. This CDR3 has 14 residues. CDR1 SEHNR and CDR2 FQNEAQ come from the germline V gene (reference sequence). Trimming stripped 5 bases from V and 8 bases from J, with 18 bases between. CDR3 amino acids: CASSLPDRIGGYTF. CDR3 in DNA: TGTGCCAGCAGCCTACCGGACAGAATAGGAGGCTACACCTTC.

This chain links TRBV19 with TRBJ1-1; no reliable D call. With 7 bases removed from V and 5 bases from J, the gap between germline ends came to 14 bases. Germline CDR1 and CDR2: LNHDA and SQIVND (reference sequence). The CDR3 runs 13 residues. The CDR3 nucleotides read TGTGCCAGTACCCCAGAGAAGCGGACTGAAGCTTTCTTT. Protein: CASTPEKRTEAFF.

The gene calls are TRBV19 and TRBJ1-3; D unresolved. The germline V and J ends were trimmed by 7 bases and 0 bases, with 7 bases remaining between them. The CDR3 covers 13 residues. Per germline, CDR1 LNHDA and CDR2 SQIVND (reference sequence). The CDR3 coding sequence is TGTGCCAGTACGCGGGTCTCTGGAAACACCATATATTTT. It codes for CASTRVSGNTIYF. The whole variable domain, filled in from reference TRBV19 and TRBJ1-3, reads DGGITQSPKYLFRKEGQNVTLSCEQNLNHDAMYWYRQDPGQGLRLIYYSQIVNDFQKGDIAEGYSVSREKKESFPLTVTSAQKNPTAFYLCASTRVSGNTIYFGEGSWLTVV.

This clone was counted only a few times. This chain joins TRBV10-3 and TRBJ1-1; the D gene is possibly TRBD1 (6 bases). The CDR3 runs 15 residues. V was trimmed by 2 bases and J by 5 bases, leaving 15 bases between them. CDR1 is ENHRY, CDR2 SYGVKD, per germline. CDR3 residues: CAISEGLGAVTEAFF. CDR3 in DNA: TGTGCCATCAGTGAGGGTCTGGGGGCGGTTACTGAAGCTTTCTTT.

This chain's CDR3 is CASSERGGNQPQHF. In DNA form, the CDR3 reads TGTGCCAGCAGTGAAAGGGGCGGTAATCAGCCCCAGCATTTT. V and J are TRBV2 and TRBJ1-5; possible D gene TRBD1, 5 bases. Germline CDR1 is SNHLY and CDR2 is FYNNEI. This CDR3 has 14 residues. The V end lost 2 bases, the J end lost 4 bases, and 9 bases lay between the germline ends.

The chain joins TRBV6-1 to TRBJ2-1, with 10 bases fitting TRBD2. Germline V CDR1 and CDR2: MNHNS, SASEGT. V lost 6 bases to trimming and J lost 7 bases; unmatched junction nucleotides: 9. The CDR3 contains 15 residues. The CDR3 DNA follows: TGTGCCAGCAGCCAACCTAGCGGGAGTTGGAATGAGCAGTTCTTC. Its translation is CASSQPSGSWNEQFF.

The chain combines TRBV18 with TRBJ2-2, with TRBD1 matching over 10 bases. Germline V gives CDR1 KGHSH, CDR2 LQKENI. The CDR3 spans 15 residues. V trimming: 2 bases; J trimming: 4 bases; junction bases outside the gene matches: 1. Here the CDR3 reads CASSPGTGATGELFF. CDR3 in DNA: TGTGCCAGCTCACCAGGGACAGGGGCCACCGGGGAGCTGTTTTTT.

The chain combines TRBV5-5 with TRBJ1-3; 9 bases agree with TRBD1. Germline loops: CDR1 SGHKS, CDR2 YYEKEE (reference sequence). V shed 4 bases, J shed 8 bases, and the junction held 10 bases outside the gene matches. There are 15 residues in the CDR3. Here the CDR3 reads CASSLRRDRVDTIYF. The CDR3 bases are TGTGCCAGCAGCCTCCGGAGGGACAGGGTGGACACCATATATTTT.